These 5 T cell receptor beta chains were sequenced from one sample in a study of shared clonotypes between healthy human individuals. The protocol was immunoSEQ multiplex PCR, while the TCRdb copy is restricted to in-frame clones and leaves out a portion. The sample carries about 1.1 million clones, more than 75% recorded once. Source material: memory CD4+ T cells from PBMCs. Subset specified: CD45RA-negative fraction. These receptors originate from a man between 18 and 35 years old in good health. Some clones in this sample may be carry-over from other donors' samples.

CDR3 loop: CASSLLGSRNEQFF. DNA of the CDR3: TGTGCCAGCAGTTTGCTCGGGAGTAGAAATGAGCAGTTCTTC. V and J are TRBV28 and TRBJ2-1; TRBD2 is a possible D gene (6 bases). The CDR3 sequence is 14 residues long. V lost 3 bases to trimming and J lost 7 bases, with 13 bases between them. The germline V gene encodes CDR1 MDHEN and CDR2 SYDVKM.

This clone was observed many times. V gene TRBV29-1 combines with J gene TRBJ2-3; TRBD1 aligns across 7 bases. CDR1 and CDR2 from the germline V gene are SQVTM and ANQGSEA. The CDR3 is 14 residues long. J lost 2 bases, V lost 7 bases, and 9 bases had no gene match. This CDR3 reads CSGFGTVSTDTQYF. The CDR3 DNA is TGCAGCGGGTTCGGGACAGTTTCCACAGATACGCAGTATTTT.

This chain joins TRBV5-4 and TRBJ2-7; possible D gene TRBD2, 6 bases. From germline, CDR1 is SGHNT and CDR2 YYREEE (reference sequence). Trimming removed 0 bases at V and 4 bases at J, with 14 bases between. The CDR3 contains 15 residues. CDR3 DNA: TGTGCCAGCAGCTTGGCGGCAGGGAGGCAGTACGAGCAGTACTTC. This codes for CASSLAAGRQYEQYF. The full variable domain, in which reference TRBV5-4 and TRBJ2-7 provide the parts outside the CDR3, is ETGVTQSPTHLIKTRGQQVTLRCSSQSGHNTVSWYQQALGQGPQFIFQYYREEENGRGNFPPRFSGLQFPNYSSELNVNALELDDSALYLCASSLAAGRQYEQYFGPGTRLTVT.

V gene TRBV5-5 combines with J gene TRBJ2-7, with no clear D. This CDR3 has 14 amino acids. V was pared by 0 bases and J by 3 bases, with 10 bases between. CDR1 is SGHKS, CDR2 YYEKEE, per germline (reference sequence). CDR3: CASSLVWGSYEQYF. The CDR3 coding sequence is TGTGCCAGCAGCTTGGTTTGGGGTAGCTACGAGCAGTACTTC.

This chain connects TRBV7-9 to TRBJ1-1; possible D gene TRBD1, 6 bases. The CDR3 is 17 residues long. Trimming removed 5 bases at V and 10 bases at J, with 29 bases between. CDR1 SEHNR and CDR2 FQNEAQ come from the germline V gene (reference sequence). CDR3 sequence reads: CASSPGVGGRLAVTAFF. In DNA, the CDR3 is TGTGCCAGCAGCCCCGGGGTAGGGGGGCGGTTAGCTGTGACAGCTTTCTTT.